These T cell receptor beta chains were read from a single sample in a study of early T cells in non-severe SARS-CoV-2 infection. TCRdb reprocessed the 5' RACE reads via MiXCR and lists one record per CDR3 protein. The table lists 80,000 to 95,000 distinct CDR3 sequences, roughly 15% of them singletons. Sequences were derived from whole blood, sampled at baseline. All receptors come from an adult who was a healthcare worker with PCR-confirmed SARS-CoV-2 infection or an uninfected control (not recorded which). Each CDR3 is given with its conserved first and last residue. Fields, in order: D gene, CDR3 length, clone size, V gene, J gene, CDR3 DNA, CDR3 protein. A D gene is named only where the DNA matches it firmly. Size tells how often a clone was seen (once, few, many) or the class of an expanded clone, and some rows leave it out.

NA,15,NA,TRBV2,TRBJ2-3,TGTGCCAGCAGTTCCCGCCGGGCGAGCACAGATACGCAGTATTTT,CASSSRRASTDTQYF
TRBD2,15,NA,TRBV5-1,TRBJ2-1,TGCGCCAGCAGCTTGGGAGCGGGAGGGCCCCATGAGCAGTTCTTC,CASSLGAGGPHEQFF
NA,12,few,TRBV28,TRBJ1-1,TGTGCCAGCAGGCTGGGGAACACTGAAGCTTTCTTT,CASRLGNTEAFF
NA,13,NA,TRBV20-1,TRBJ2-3,TGCAGTGCTAGTCGGCAGGACACAGATACGCAGTATTTT,CSASRQDTDTQYF
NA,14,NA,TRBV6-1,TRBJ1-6,TGTGCCAGCAGTGAATGGCAGGGAAATTCACCCCTCCACTTT,CASSEWQGNSPLHF
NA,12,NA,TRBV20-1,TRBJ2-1,TGCAGTGCTAGTCTTAGGTCTAATGAGCAGTTCTTC,CSASLRSNEQFF
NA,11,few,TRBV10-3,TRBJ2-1,TGTGCCATCAGTGTTGGCAATGAGCAGTTCTTC,CAISVGNEQFF
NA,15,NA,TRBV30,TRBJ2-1,TGTGCCTGGAGTGGCAGCGGAAGCTCCTACAATGAGCAGTTCTTC,CAWSGSGSSYNEQFF
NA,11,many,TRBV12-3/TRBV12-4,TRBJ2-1,TGTGCCAGCAGCCCGAGGGTGGAGCAGTTCTTC,CASSPRVEQFF
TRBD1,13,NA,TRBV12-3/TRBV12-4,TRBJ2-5,TGTGCCAGCACCAAGACAGGGAAAGAGACCCAGTACTTC,CASTKTGKETQYF
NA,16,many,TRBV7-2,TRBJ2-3,TGTGCCAGCAGCTTAGTCGGCCAGAGTCGGTCAGATACGCAGTATTTT,CASSLVGQSRSDTQYF
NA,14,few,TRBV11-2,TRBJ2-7,TGTGCCAGCAGCTTAGATGGGGTGCTGTACGAGCAGTACTTC,CASSLDGVLYEQYF
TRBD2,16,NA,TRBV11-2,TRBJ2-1,TGTGCCAGCAGCTTAGTTGATCTAGCGGGACGGGATGAGCAGTTCTTC,CASSLVDLAGRDEQFF
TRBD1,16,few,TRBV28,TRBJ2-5,TGTGCCAGCAGTCCGCCAACCGGGACAGGGGTGGAGACCCAGTACTTC,CASSPPTGTGVETQYF
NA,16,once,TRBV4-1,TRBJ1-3,TGCGCCAGCAGCCAGGGCGGGGGCAGCTCTGGAAACACCATATATTTT,CASSQGGGSSGNTIYF
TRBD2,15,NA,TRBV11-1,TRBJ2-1,TGTGCCAGCAGCCCCGGACTAGCGGGGCCCAATGAGCAGTTCTTC,CASSPGLAGPNEQFF
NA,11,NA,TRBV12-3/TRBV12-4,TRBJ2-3,TGTGCCAGTAGCCGGGTGGATACGCAGTATTTT,CASSRVDTQYF
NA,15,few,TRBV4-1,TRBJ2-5,TGCGCCAGCAGCCACGAGCCGGGCCTCGAAGAGACCCAGTACTTC,CASSHEPGLEETQYF
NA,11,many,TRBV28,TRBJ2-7,TGTGCCAGCGGCCCCCCCTACGAGCAGTACTTC,CASGPPYEQYF
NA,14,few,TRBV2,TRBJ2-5,TGTGCCAGCAGTCCCCGGGAGCTGGGCGAGACCCAGTACTTC,CASSPRELGETQYF
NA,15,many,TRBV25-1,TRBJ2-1,TGTGCCAGCAGTTCCCTTACTGAGCGGATGGGTGAGCAGTTCTTC,CASSSLTERMGEQFF
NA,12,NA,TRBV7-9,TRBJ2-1,TGTGCCAGCAGCCCAGGGGTCAATGAGCAGTTCTTC,CASSPGVNEQFF
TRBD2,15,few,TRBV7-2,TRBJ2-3,TGTGCCAGCAGCTGGACTAGCGGGATGGCAGATACGCAGTATTTT,CASSWTSGMADTQYF
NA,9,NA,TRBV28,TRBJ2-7,TGTGATCAAACATACGAGCAGTACTTC,CDQTYEQYF
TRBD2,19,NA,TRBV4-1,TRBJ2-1,TGCGCCAGCAGCCAAGAGGGTCATACTAGCGGGAGGGCCCACAATGAGCAGTTCTTC,CASSQEGHTSGRAHNEQFF
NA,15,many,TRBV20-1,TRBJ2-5,TGCAGTGCTAGGGCCGGGACTTCGGACCAAGAGACCCAGTACTTC,CSARAGTSDQETQYF
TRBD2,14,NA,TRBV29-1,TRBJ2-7,TGCAGCGTCGGACTAGCGGGAGTAATTTACGAGCAGTACTTC,CSVGLAGVIYEQYF
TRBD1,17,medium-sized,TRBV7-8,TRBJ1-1,TGTGCCAGCAGCTTAGGGCGACAGGGGGCTTTTAGGACTGAAGCTTTCTTT,CASSLGRQGAFRTEAFF
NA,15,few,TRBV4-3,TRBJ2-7,TGCGCCAGCAGCCAAGAGGGGGACGGAACCTACGAGCAGTACTTC,CASSQEGDGTYEQYF
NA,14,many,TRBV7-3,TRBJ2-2,TGTGCCAGCAGGGAACCGGGGCGATCCGGGGAGCTGTTTTTT,CASREPGRSGELFF
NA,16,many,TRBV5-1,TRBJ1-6,TGCGCCAGCAGCTCTGATCAGGGCTCCTATAATTCACCCCTCCACTTT,CASSSDQGSYNSPLHF
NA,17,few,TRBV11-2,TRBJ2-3,TGTGCCAGCAGCTTCAGGGGAGAGGGACGAAAAGCAGATACGCAGTATTTT,CASSFRGEGRKADTQYF
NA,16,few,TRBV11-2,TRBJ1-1,TGTGCCAGCAGCTTAGTACCAGGGATACTCAACACTGAAGCTTTCTTT,CASSLVPGILNTEAFF
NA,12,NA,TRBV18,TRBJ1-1,TGTGCCAGCTCACCCGGCCGTACTGAAGCTTTCTTT,CASSPGRTEAFF
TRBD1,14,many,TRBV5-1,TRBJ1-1,TGCGCCAGCAGCGCTGACAGGGGGAGCACTGAAGCTTTCTTT,CASSADRGSTEAFF
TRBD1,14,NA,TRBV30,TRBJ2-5,TGTGCCTGGAGTTCAACAGGGGGAGGAGAGACCCAGTACTTC,CAWSSTGGGETQYF
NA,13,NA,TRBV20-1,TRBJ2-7,TGCAGTGCTAGACCGAATCGAGTGTACGAGCAGTACTTC,CSARPNRVYEQYF
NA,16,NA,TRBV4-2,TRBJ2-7,TGTGCCAGCAGCCACCCCCGGGACCAGAGCTCCTACGAGCAGTACTTC,CASSHPRDQSSYEQYF
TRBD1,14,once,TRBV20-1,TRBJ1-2,TGCAGTGCTACACAGGGGAAGGGGAACTATGGCTACACCTTC,CSATQGKGNYGYTF
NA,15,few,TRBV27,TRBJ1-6,TGTGCCAGCAGTTTGCGGCCGACCACCGGGTCACCCCTCCACTTT,CASSLRPTTGSPLHF
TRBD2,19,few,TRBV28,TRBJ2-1,TGTGCCAGCAGCCAGCGATGGGCTAGCGGGAGGGAGGGGTGGAATGAGCAGTTCTTC,CASSQRWASGREGWNEQFF
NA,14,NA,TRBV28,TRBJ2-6,TGTGCCAGCGGCCAGGTCTCTGGGGCCAACGTCCTGACTTTC,CASGQVSGANVLTF
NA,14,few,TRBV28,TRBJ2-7,TGTGCCAGCAGGGGTCCCGGCCCCTTGAGGGAGCAGTACTTC,CASRGPGPLREQYF
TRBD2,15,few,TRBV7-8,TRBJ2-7,TGTGCCAGCAGCCCCGAGGCTAGCGGGAGGCCCGAGCAGTACTTC,CASSPEASGRPEQYF
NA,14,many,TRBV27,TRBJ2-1,TGTGCCAGCAGACGTCTAAGAGCATACAATGAGCAGTTCTTC,CASRRLRAYNEQFF
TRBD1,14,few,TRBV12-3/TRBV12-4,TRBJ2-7,TGTGCCAGCAGTCACGGGACAGTGGGCTACGAGCAGTACTTC,CASSHGTVGYEQYF
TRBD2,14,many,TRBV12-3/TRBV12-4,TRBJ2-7,TGTGCCAGCAGTCTAGCGGGAGGGCATAACGAGCAGTACTTC,CASSLAGGHNEQYF
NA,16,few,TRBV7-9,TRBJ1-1,TGTGCCAGCAGCTTGCGTCCGGGCCCACTTCCGTCTGAAGCTTTCTTT,CASSLRPGPLPSEAFF
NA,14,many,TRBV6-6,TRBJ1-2,TGTGCCAGCAGTCGACAACAGGACTTCTATGGCTACACCTTC,CASSRQQDFYGYTF
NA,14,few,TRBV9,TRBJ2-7,TGTGCCAGCAGCGCACTCAGGGACCCCGCAGAGCAGTACTTC,CASSALRDPAEQYF
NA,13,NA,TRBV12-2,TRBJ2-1,TGTGCAAGTCGCTTAGAGGCTAGCAGGGAGCAGTTCTTC,CASRLEASREQFF
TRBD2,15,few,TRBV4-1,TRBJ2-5,TGCGCCAGCAGCCCCTCACCAGCGGGAGATGAGACCCAGTACTTC,CASSPSPAGDETQYF
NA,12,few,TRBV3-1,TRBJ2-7,TGTGCCAGCAGCCCAGACGGATACGAGCAGTACTTC,CASSPDGYEQYF
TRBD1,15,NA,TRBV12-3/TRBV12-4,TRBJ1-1,TGTGCCAGCAGTTATAGCGGACAGGGCATCACTGAAGCTTTCTTT,CASSYSGQGITEAFF
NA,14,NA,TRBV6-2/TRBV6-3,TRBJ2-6,TGTGCCAGCAGCCCAGCAACGGGGGCCAACGTCCTGACTTTC,CASSPATGANVLTF
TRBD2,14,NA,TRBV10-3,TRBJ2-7,TGTGCCATCAGTGATGAGGGAGGGCCCTACGAGCAGTACTTC,CAISDEGGPYEQYF
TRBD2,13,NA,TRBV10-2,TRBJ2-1,TGCGCCAGCAGTGAGAAGGCTAGCGGGGCCAAAACCTTC,CASSEKASGAKTF
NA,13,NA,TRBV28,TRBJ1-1,TGTGCCAGCAGTAGACAAGTGAACACTGAAGCTTTCTTT,CASSRQVNTEAFF
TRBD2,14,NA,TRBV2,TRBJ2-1,TGTGCCAGCGCATTAGCGGGAGGTCACAATGAGCAGTTCTTC,CASALAGGHNEQFF
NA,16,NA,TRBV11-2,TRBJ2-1,TGTGCCAGCAGCTTTGAGGGATGGGGGGCCTACAATGAGCAGTTCTTC,CASSFEGWGAYNEQFF